Presented here are 6 T cell receptor beta chains from one specimen sequenced in a study of T cell responses to AZD1222 COVID-19 vaccine. Produced via immunoSEQ multiplex PCR; TCRdb's table is partial and in-frame only. The repertoire consists of 150,000 or so clones, with 92% occurring once and the leading ten covering around 1%. Sequencing was performed on peripheral blood, taken 28 days after the second AZD1222 dose. The receptors here all came from an adult who received the AZD1222 COVID-19 vaccine.

The rearrangement links TRBV6-2 or TRBV6-3 to TRBJ2-3; 9 bases line up with TRBD2. Germline V CDR1 and CDR2: MNHEY, SVGEGT. The CDR3 is made up of 15 amino acids. Trimming removed 2 bases from V and 3 bases from J; junction bases left unmatched: 3. As DNA, the CDR3 is TGTGCCAGCAGTTACGATAGCGGGGGAACAGATACGCAGTATTTT. This sequence encodes CASSYDSGGTDTQYF.

The V call is TRBV18, the J call TRBJ1-1; D is unresolved. Trimming shortened V by 5 bases and J by 3 bases, and 10 bases separated the two germline ends. This CDR3 is built from 13 residues. From germline, CDR1 is KGHSH and CDR2 LQKENI. The CDR3 bases are TGTGCCAGCTCAACACACCGGGACACTGAAGCTTTCTTT. Protein: CASSTHRDTEAFF.

The CDR3 sequence: CASSLKLSKGAADTQYF. In DNA, the CDR3 is TGTGCCAGCAGTTTGAAACTTAGTAAGGGGGCGGCAGATACGCAGTATTTT. V usage is TRBV28 and J usage is TRBJ2-3, with 7 bases identical to TRBD1. Germline trimming cut 3 bases from V and 4 bases from J; bases unmatched to any gene: 13. The CDR3 loop spans 17 amino acids. In germline, CDR1 is MDHEN, CDR2 SYDVKM.

The V call is TRBV7-9, the J call TRBJ1-3; no definite D call. Between the trimmed V and J ends, which lost 0 bases and 4 bases, there was a span of 7 bases. This CDR3 spans 14 amino acids. CDR1 SEHNR and CDR2 FQNEAQ come from the germline V gene (reference sequence). The CDR3 loop reads CASSLAQSGNTIYF. The CDR3 DNA reads as TGTGCCAGCAGCTTAGCACAATCCGGAAACACCATATATTTT.

V is TRBV3-1 (or the pseudogene TRBV3-2) and J is TRBJ2-1; D possibly corresponds to TRBD2 (5 bases). The V end was cut by 4 bases, the J end by 10 bases, with 11 bases between. Germline CDR1 is LGHDT and CDR2 is YNNKEL (reference sequence). CDR3 length: 12 residues. The CDR3 protein is CASSRTFDEQFF. CDR3 DNA: TGTGCCAGCAGCCGGACTTTCGACGAGCAGTTCTTC.

The chain joins TRBV6-5 to TRBJ1-4, with TRBD1 matching over 11 bases. V lost 6 bases, J lost 7 bases, and 7 bases stayed unmatched. The germline V gene has CDR1 MNHEY and CDR2 SVGAGI. The CDR3 has 15 amino acids. CDR3 DNA sequence: TGTGCCAGCAGGGTGGACAGGGGGCGCGTTGAAAAACTGTTTTTT. Translating it yields CASRVDRGRVEKLFF.